The entry below describes one T cell receptor beta chain. The data derive from a study of blood T cell repertoires in COVID-19. In the study overall: Samples representing acute and convalescent COVID-19 were sourced from the United States, Italy and Spain.

V was trimmed by 2 bases and J by 3 bases, leaving 14 bases between them. Germline V gene lookup returns CDR1 MNHEY and CDR2 SMNVEV (reference sequence). The CDR3 loop spans 17 amino acids. Generated by immunoSEQ multiplex PCR, the TCRdb table keeps only in-frame clones and is missing some. The table shows 80,000 or so clones, with roughly nine tenths occurring only once. The rearrangement joins TRBV27 to TRBJ1-6; no reliable D call. The sequenced sample was peripheral blood. The sequence derives from a woman in her fifties or sixties in a cohort sampled during active COVID-19. As DNA, the CDR3 is TGTGCCAGCAGTTTACGCCCAGCAGCTAGCTATAATTCACCCCTCCACTTT. Translation: CASSLRPAASYNSPLHF.